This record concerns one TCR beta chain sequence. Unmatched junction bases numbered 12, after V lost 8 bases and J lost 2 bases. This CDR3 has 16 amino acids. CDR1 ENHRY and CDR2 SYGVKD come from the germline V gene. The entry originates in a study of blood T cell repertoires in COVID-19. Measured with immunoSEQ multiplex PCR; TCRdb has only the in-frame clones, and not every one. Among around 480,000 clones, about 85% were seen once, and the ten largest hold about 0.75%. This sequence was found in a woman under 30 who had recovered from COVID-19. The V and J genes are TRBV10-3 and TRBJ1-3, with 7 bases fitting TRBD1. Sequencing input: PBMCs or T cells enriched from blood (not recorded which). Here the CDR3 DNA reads TGTGCCATCTCATCGGGGCAGGGGGACGCTGGAAACACCATATATTTT. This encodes CAISSGQGDAGNTIYF.